This entry lists 23 T cell receptor beta chains sequenced from one sample in a study of post-analysis software for immune sequencing data. General study findings and limits: In patients, five TRBV segments were more frequent than in controls, with TRBV5-6, TRBV5-1 and TRBV20-1 among them.

These receptors' antigens are unknown. Unique molecular identifiers featured in each of the TCR beta cDNA libraries. TCRdb processed the PCR reads anew with MiXCR; each CDR3 protein has one entry. The sample gives over 300,000 distinct CDR3 sequences, less than 40% of which show up once; over 10% is in the top ten. Specimen: blood. Receptors originate from a girl aged 5 to 17 with multiple sclerosis.

V usage is TRBV5-1 and J usage is TRBJ2-1; D gene ambiguous. Trimming cost V 0 bases and J 6 bases, with 16 bases left between them. The CDR3 runs to 16 residues. Germline lookup yields CDR1 SGHRS and CDR2 YFSETQ. CDR3 nucleotide sequence: TGCGCCAGCAGCTTGGTCGGCGTCCCCTCCCCCAATGAGCAGTTCTTC. Its translation: CASSLVGVPSPNEQFF.

This chain connects TRBV20-1 to TRBJ1-2, with no clear D. The CDR3 is made up of 10 amino acids. Germline V gene lookup returns CDR1 DFQATT and CDR2 SNEGSKA (reference sequence). Between the trimmed V and J ends, which lost 6 bases and 12 bases, there was a span of 14 bases. This CDR3 is CSALDEVDTF. The CDR3, as DNA: TGCAGTGCCCTGGACGAGGTTGACACCTTC.

This chain connects TRBV4-1 to TRBJ1-4; TRBD1 might be the D (5 bases). The germline gives CDR1 MGHRA, CDR2 YSYEKL. The ends were cut back, 0 bases at V and 5 bases at J, with 10 bases in the middle. The CDR3 contains 15 residues. CDR3 residues: CASSQERQLNEKLFF. CDR3 coding DNA: TGCGCCAGCAGCCAAGAAAGACAGCTAAATGAAAAACTGTTTTTT.

J is TRBJ1-1 and V is TRBV4-2, with TRBD1 as a possible D gene (5 bases). V lost 3 bases, J lost 8 bases, and 13 bases lay in between. This CDR3 region has 13 residues. CDR1 is LGHNA, CDR2 YNFKEQ, per germline. DNA for the CDR3: TGTGCCAGCAGCCAGGCCGGGACGGAAGAAGCTTTCTTT. Translating gives CASSQAGTEEAFF.

The sample holds a few counts of this clonotype. J is TRBJ2-7 and V is TRBV18; 10 bases agree with TRBD2. The germline V gene encodes CDR1 KGHSH and CDR2 LQKENI. With 5 bases clipped from V and 7 bases from J, the junction kept 8 bases outside the gene matches. The CDR3 length is 14 residues. CDR3 DNA: TGTGCCAGCTCATCAAGCGGGGGGGCCGAGGAGCAGTACTTC. Its translation: CASSSSGGAEEQYF.

The rearrangement joins TRBV18 to TRBJ1-2; a possible D gene is TRBD1 (6 bases). Between the trimmed V and J ends, which lost 3 bases and 4 bases, there was a span of 15 bases. The CDR3 is made up of 15 amino acids. Per germline, CDR1 KGHSH and CDR2 LQKENI. The CDR3 region is CASSPSRGPSYGYTF. In DNA form, the CDR3 reads TGTGCCAGCTCACCCTCCAGGGGACCGAGCTATGGCTACACCTTC.

This chain uses TRBV19 with TRBJ2-3, with 8 bases identical to TRBD2. The CDR3 runs 15 residues. With 6 bases clipped from V and 4 bases from J, the junction kept 9 bases outside the gene matches. Germline V gene data show CDR1 as LNHDA and CDR2 as SQIVND (reference sequence). The CDR3 DNA reads TGTGCCAGTAGACCACGGGGGGGCGTGTCAGATACGCAGTATTTT. This translates into CASRPRGGVSDTQYF.

This clonotype was seen only a few times. CDR3 protein: CASSLVGQGAYGYTF. The CDR3 nucleotides are TGTGCCAGCAGCTTAGTAGGACAGGGGGCTTATGGCTACACCTTC. The chain carries TRBV7-9 and TRBJ1-2, with 11 bases aligning to TRBD1. This CDR3 spans 15 amino acids. The junction had 3 bases not matched to a gene; V was cut back by 1 base and J by 5 bases. Germline V gene sequence: CDR1 SEHNR, CDR2 FQNEAQ (reference sequence).

This clonotype was detected a few times. J is TRBJ2-3 and V is TRBV4-3; D gene unclear. The CDR3 totals 16 residues. The ends were cut back, 8 bases at V and 2 bases at J, with 20 bases in the middle. Germline CDR1 LGHNA, CDR2 YSLEER. The DNA of the CDR3 is TGCGCCAGCTCCTCTTCTACGGCAGTTACCACAGATACGCAGTATTTT. Translated: CASSSSTAVTTDTQYF.

The chain carries TRBV4-2 and TRBJ2-3; no clear D. Germline V CDR1 and CDR2: LGHNA, YNFKEQ. The V end lost 4 bases, the J end lost 3 bases, and 17 bases lay between the germline ends. This CDR3 comprises 16 residues. CDR3 sequence: CASSPTKVHRTDTQYF. For the CDR3, the DNA is TGTGCCAGCAGCCCTACCAAGGTACACAGAACAGATACGCAGTATTTT.

The chain joins TRBV4-2 to TRBJ2-2; D not resolved. The CDR3 consists of 13 residues. The germline gives CDR1 LGHNA, CDR2 YNFKEQ. V was cut by 1 base and J by 9 bases, with 9 bases left in between. CDR3 in amino acids: CASSQGASWELFF. The CDR3 region has the DNA TGTGCCAGCAGCCAAGGGGCGTCCTGGGAGCTGTTTTTT.

This clonotype was detected only a few times. The chain links TRBV28 to TRBJ2-7; D may be TRBD1 (6 bases). CDR1 is MDHEN, CDR2 SYDVKM, per germline. The V and J ends lost 6 bases and 0 bases respectively, with 9 bases between them. CDR3 length equals 13 residues. The CDR3 is CASRTGSSYEQYF. The CDR3 DNA is TGTGCCAGCAGAACAGGGTCCTCCTACGAGCAGTACTTC.

V and J are TRBV5-6 and TRBJ2-3; 12 bases match TRBD2. The CDR3 is 17 amino acids. Looked up from germline, CDR1 is SGHDT and CDR2 is YYEEEE. V dropped 4 bases and J dropped 5; count of bases not matched to a gene: 11. The CDR3 loop reads CASSAPWTSGERDTQYF. The CDR3 DNA is TGTGCCAGCAGCGCGCCCTGGACTAGCGGGGAGAGAGATACGCAGTATTTT. Supplemented by reference TRBV5-6 and TRBJ2-3, the full variable domain reads DAGVTQSPTHLIKTRGQQVTLRCSPKSGHDTVSWYQQALGQGPQFIFQYYEEEERQRGNFPDRFSGHQFPNYSSELNVNALLLGDSALYLCASSAPWTSGERDTQYFGPGTRLTVL.

This clonotype occurred a few times. The chain carries TRBV12-3 or TRBV12-4 and TRBJ2-5, with D perhaps given as TRBD1 or TRBD2 (5 bases each). CDR3 size: 15 residues. V was trimmed by 4 bases and J by 5 bases, leaving 17 bases between them. CDR3 loop: CASSSSGTSGETQYF. The CDR3, as DNA: TGTGCCAGCAGTTCCTCCGGGACCTCAGGGGAGACCCAGTACTTC.

This clonotype was seen a few times. The genes are TRBV11-2 and TRBJ2-1; tentative D call: TRBD2 (6 bases). Between the trimmed V and J ends, which lost 3 bases and 0 bases, there was a span of 12 bases. The CDR3 runs 16 residues. The germline V gene encodes CDR1 SGHAT and CDR2 FQNNGV. CDR3 bases: TGTGCCAGCAGCTTTATACGGGGGATCTCCTACAATGAGCAGTTCTTC. Protein sequence: CASSFIRGISYNEQFF.

The chain couples TRBV5-6 to TRBJ2-3; D remains unclear. The germline V and J ends were trimmed by 1 base and 4 bases, with 7 bases remaining between them. Germline loops: CDR1 SGHDT, CDR2 YYEEEE. CDR3 size: 13 residues. CDR3 residues: CASSLRPSDTQYF. The CDR3 region has the DNA TGTGCCAGCAGCTTGAGGCCGTCAGATACGCAGTATTTT.

This clonotype occurred a few times. This chain joins TRBV6-5 and TRBJ2-3; D tentatively reads TRBD1 or TRBD2 (5 bases each). There are 13 residues in the CDR3. The ends were cut back, 3 bases at V and 10 bases at J, with 14 bases in the middle. In germline, CDR1 is MNHEY, CDR2 SVGAGI. DNA of the CDR3: TGTGCCAGCAGTTATTCCGGGGCAGCATCGCAGTATTTT. As protein: CASSYSGAASQYF.

This chain joins TRBV12-5 and TRBJ1-5; tentatively, D is TRBD1 (6 bases). The CDR3 has 16 amino acids. Germline V CDR1 and CDR2: LGHNT, FRNRAP. With 7 bases removed from V and 2 bases from J, the gap between germline ends came to 18 bases. The CDR3 DNA reads as TGTGCTAGTGCTCCGATCGGCGGGGGCGGCAATCAGCCCCAGCATTTT. Translated, it gives CASAPIGGGGNQPQHF.

This clonotype has just a few counts. The rearrangement joins TRBV5-1 to TRBJ2-3; D ambiguous. The V end lost 4 bases, the J end lost 2 bases, and 11 bases lay between the germline ends. CDR3 length equals 14 residues. The germline V gene has CDR1 SGHRS and CDR2 YFSETQ. This CDR3 reads CASSPLQTTDTQYF. CDR3 sequence (DNA): TGCGCCAGCAGCCCCCTTCAAACCACAGATACGCAGTATTTT.

The chain has TRBV5-4 and TRBJ2-1, with D hard to call. V lost 3 bases and J lost 10, with 11 bases in between. CDR1 and CDR2 (germline): SGHNT, YYREEE (reference sequence). CDR3 size: 12 residues. CDR3 in DNA: TGTGCCAGCAGCTCCCCTGGAGACGAGCAGTTCTTC. Its protein product is CASSSPGDEQFF.

This clonotype has just a few counts. The chain combines TRBV12-3 or TRBV12-4 with TRBJ2-7, with no clear D. Trimming removed 2 bases from V and 1 base from J, with 12 bases in between. The CDR3 length is 15 residues. The CDR3 DNA follows: TGTGCCAGCAGTTTAAAAGAGTACCCGTCCTACGAGCAGTACTTC. It encodes CASSLKEYPSYEQYF.

J is TRBJ2-3 and V is TRBV27; TRBD2 agrees at 12 bases. The V gene's germline CDR1 is MNHEY and CDR2 SMNVEV (reference sequence). V trimming: 4 bases; J trimming: 4 bases; junction bases outside the gene matches: 3. CDR3 length: 15 amino acids. The CDR3 loop reads CASSWGLAGADTQYF. The CDR3 DNA reads TGTGCCAGCAGTTGGGGACTAGCGGGCGCAGATACGCAGTATTTT.

This clonotype was recorded a few times. This chain joins TRBV12-3 or TRBV12-4 and TRBJ1-2; D is uncertain. The CDR3 contains 14 residues. Deletions cut 1 base from V and 6 bases from J, with 12 bases between. CDR3: CASSLDGRRNGYTF. The CDR3 bases are TGTGCCAGCAGTTTAGATGGCAGGCGGAATGGCTACACCTTC.